The 13 T cell receptor beta chains given below trace back to one sample, sequenced in a study of T-cell reconstitution after alpha-beta-depleted transplantation in children. Unique molecular identifiers were used to barcode this TCRbeta library. In TCRdb, the PCR reads were re-called with MiXCR into one record per CDR3 protein. Of some 200,000 distinct CDR3 sequences listed, 8.5% to 10% are singletons. The material sequenced was PBMCs from the stem cell graft donor, taken from the stem cell graft. The receptors shown here come from a human donor who donated a stem cell graft to a child with acute lymphoblastic leukemia.

At least ten counts were recorded for this clonotype. V is TRBV7-2 and J is TRBJ2-1; D ambiguous. V was trimmed by 7 bases and J by 12 bases, leaving 16 bases between them. The germline V gene has CDR1 SGHTA and CDR2 FQGNSA. The CDR3 is 12 residues long. The DNA for the CDR3 is TGTGCCAGCACCGCCTTTGGGTGGTTGCAGTTCTTC. Translating gives CASTAFGWLQFF.

This chain uses TRBV7-7 with TRBJ2-5, with D possibly TRBD2 on 5 matching bases. V dropped 3 bases and J dropped 5 bases, with 10 bases sitting between them. From germline, CDR1 is SSHAT and CDR2 FNYEAQ (reference sequence). The CDR3 consists of 13 residues. The CDR3 DNA is TGTGCCAGCAGCTTTGAGGGTTGGGAGACCCAGTACTTC. Translation gives CASSFEGWETQYF.

This clonotype has ten or more counts. The chain joins TRBV5-1 to TRBJ2-3; unclear D gene. The germline CDR1 and CDR2 sequences are SGHRS and YFSETQ. V was pared by 0 bases and J by 0 bases, with 5 bases between. CDR3 size: 14 residues. CDR3 residues: CASSLVASTDTQYF. The CDR3 DNA follows: TGCGCCAGCAGCTTGGTTGCAAGCACAGATACGCAGTATTTT.

Ten or more counts support this clonotype. This rearrangement joins TRBV7-9 to TRBJ2-1, with D uncertain. The germline gives CDR1 SEHNR, CDR2 FQNEAQ (reference sequence). The CDR3 consists of 12 residues. With 1 base removed from V and 9 bases from J, the gap between germline ends came to 7 bases. The DNA of the CDR3 is TGTGCCAGCAGCTTAGAAGGGATTGAGCAGTTCTTC. Its protein product is CASSLEGIEQFF.

There are a few counts of this clonotype. V is TRBV7-9 and J is TRBJ1-1; D may be TRBD1 (5 bases). The CDR3 sequence is 16 residues long. Germline CDR1 SEHNR, CDR2 FQNEAQ (reference sequence). Trimming left V 3 bases short and J 5 bases short, with 19 bases between. The CDR3 here is CASSFQKQEQRTEAFF. CDR3 DNA sequence: TGTGCCAGCAGCTTCCAAAAACAGGAGCAACGGACTGAAGCTTTCTTT.

The sample holds one count of this clonotype. A read error is possible here, since a much larger clone lies one base away. This rearrangement joins TRBV3-1 to TRBJ1-1, with no clear D. The V gene's germline CDR1 is LGHDT and CDR2 YNNKEL (reference sequence). CDR3 size: 15 residues. The CDR3 here is CASSQFIGQDTESFF. CDR3 sequence (DNA): TGTGCCAGCAGCCAATTTATAGGGCAGGATACTGAATCTTTCTTT. Looking up the rest from reference TRBV3-1 and TRBJ1-1 gives the full variable domain: DTAVSQTPKYLVTQMGNDKSIKCEQNLGHDTMYWYKQDSKKFLKIMFSYNNKELIINETVPNRFSPKSPDKAHLNLHINSLELGDSAVYFCASSQFIGQDTESFFGQGTRLTVV.

The chain has TRBV5-1 and TRBJ1-1; 7 bases are shared with TRBD1. V was pared by 0 bases and J by 10 bases, with 9 bases of the junction left unmatched. Germline assignment: CDR1 SGHRS and CDR2 YFSETQ. The CDR3 spans 14 residues. The CDR3 nucleotides are TGCGCCAGCAGCTTGGGGGACACAGGGGAATCAGCTTTCTTT. Amino acid sequence: CASSLGDTGESAFF. Full variable domain (missing parts from reference TRBV5-1 and TRBJ1-1): KAGVTQTPRYLIKTRGQQVTLSCSPISGHRSVSWYQQTPGQGLQFLFEYFSETQRNKGNFPGRFSGRQFSNSRSEMNVSTLELGDSALYLCASSLGDTGESAFFGQGTRLTVV.

This clonotype has only a few counts. The V call is TRBV20-1, the J call TRBJ2-3; 7 nucleotides agree with TRBD1. Germline CDR1 reads DFQATT; CDR2 reads SNEGSKA (reference sequence). V gave up 4 bases and J gave up 4 bases; unmatched junction bases: 8. The CDR3 loop spans 14 amino acids. As DNA, the CDR3 is TGCAGTGCTACCCGACAGGGTCCCGCAGATACGCAGTATTTT. Protein sequence: CSATRQGPADTQYF.

This clonotype showed up just a few times. V is TRBV7-2 and J is TRBJ2-2, with 7 bases that match TRBD1. The germline V gene encodes CDR1 SGHTA and CDR2 FQGNSA. This CDR3 is 15 amino acids long. Losses at the gene ends were 3 bases for V and 3 bases for J; bases not matched to a gene: 4. CDR3 residues: CASSFRQGDTGELFF. The CDR3 coding sequence is TGTGCCAGCAGCTTCAGGCAGGGGGACACCGGGGAGCTGTTTTTT.

This clonotype appeared a few times. The J gene is TRBJ2-5, the V gene TRBV12-3 or TRBV12-4; D gene ambiguous. The V gene lost 6 bases and the J gene lost 5 bases, with 19 bases spanning the gap. The CDR3 totals 15 residues. The CDR3 DNA follows: TGTGCCAGCAGCTCCCCTCGGCTTATGGTGGAGACCCAGTACTTC. It yields the protein CASSSPRLMVETQYF.

The chain carries TRBV2 and TRBJ2-7; D possibly corresponds to TRBD1 (5 bases). This CDR3 region has 15 residues. The ends were cut back, 3 bases at V and 2 bases at J, with 14 bases in the middle. Germline CDR1 is SNHLY and CDR2 is FYNNEI. Here the CDR3 DNA reads TGTGCCAGCAGTGATGTTGGACACACCACCTACGAGCAGTACTTC. This codes for CASSDVGHTTYEQYF.

This clonotype has more than one count but fewer than ten. V usage is TRBV12-3 or TRBV12-4 and J usage is TRBJ1-2; D is undetermined. Trimming removed 3 bases from V and 7 bases from J, with 15 bases in between. The CDR3 is 14 residues long. The CDR3 loop reads CASSFRGRVRGYTF. For the CDR3, the DNA is TGTGCCAGCAGTTTTCGTGGTAGGGTGCGTGGCTACACCTTC.

This clonotype was observed a handful of times. The J gene is TRBJ2-7, the V gene TRBV27; TRBD1 might be the D (6 bases). Germline CDR1 reads MNHEY; CDR2 reads SMNVEV (reference sequence). CDR3 size: 15 residues. Trimming cost V 5 bases and J 0 bases, with 14 bases left between them. The CDR3 bases are TGTGCCAGCAGTCCTAACAGGGCTTACTCCTACGAGCAGTACTTC. It specifies CASSPNRAYSYEQYF.